This is a list of T cell receptor beta chains from one sample in a study of patients and donors after allogeneic stem cell transplantation. TCRdb independently ran MiXCR on the RT-PCR reads; one entry per CDR3 protein. The sample gives some 960,000 distinct CDR3 sequences, roughly 18% of which show up once; 5% to 7.5% is in the top ten. Sequencing was performed on blood, either unsorted or a sorted T cell fraction (not recorded which). All receptors come from a human donor who was either an allogeneic HSCT recipient or a stem cell or donor lymphocyte infusion donor (not recorded which). It is not recorded whose cells these are; they may come from a transplant donor. Each CDR3 is given with its conserved first and last residue. A D gene is named only where the DNA matches it firmly. The size field is filled for only some rows; it gives once, few, many or a size class.

abundance	d_gene	v_gene	j_gene	CDR3aa	CDR3nt
-	-	TRBV28	TRBJ1-3	CASSPSLGGNTIYF	TGTGCCAGCAGCCCTTCATTAGGCGGAAACACCATATATTTT
many	-	TRBV4-3	TRBJ2-2	CASSQGGALYTGELFF	TGCGCCAGCAGCCAAGGGGGGGCCCTCTACACCGGGGAGCTGTTTTTT
-	TRBD1	TRBV4-1	TRBJ1-1	CASSQSSGGTEAFF	TGCGCCAGCAGCCAATCTTCAGGGGGGACTGAAGCTTTCTTT
few	-	TRBV20-1	TRBJ2-3	CSANHGTSTDTQYF	TGCAGTGCTAACCACGGCACTAGCACAGATACGCAGTATTTT
few	-	TRBV7-2	TRBJ1-6	CASSTPRGDVNSPLHF	TGTGCCAGCAGCACCCCTAGGGGAGACGTAAATTCACCCCTCCACTTT
-	TRBD2	TRBV6-1	TRBJ2-1	CASSPGLALDEQFF	TGTGCCAGTTCCCCGGGACTAGCGTTAGATGAGCAGTTCTTC
-	-	TRBV28	TRBJ2-7	CASRGSVLGEQYF	TGTGCCAGCAGGGGGAGTGTATTGGGGGAGCAGTACTTC
few	-	TRBV19	TRBJ1-2	CASSIAAEYGYTF	TGTGCCAGTAGTATAGCGGCGGAGTATGGCTACACCTTC
few	-	TRBV6-5	TRBJ1-3	CASSWEGHPKNTIYF	TGTGCCAGCAGTTGGGAGGGACACCCCAAGAACACCATATATTTT
many	-	TRBV5-1	TRBJ1-1	CASSGDRGGTEAFF	TGCGCCAGCAGCGGGGACCGGGGTGGCACTGAAGCTTTCTTT
-	-	TRBV27	TRBJ2-5	CASSWTGRYQETQYF	TGTGCCAGCAGCTGGACGGGAAGATACCAAGAGACCCAGTACTTC
few	TRBD2	TRBV29-1	TRBJ2-1	CSVEVRGESAGGTEQFF	TGCAGCGTTGAAGTTCGGGGGGAGAGCGCCGGAGGCACTGAGCAGTTCTTC
-	TRBD1	TRBV27	TRBJ1-1	CASSLGSGGRTEAFF	TGTGCCAGCAGTTTAGGGTCAGGGGGCCGGACTGAAGCTTTCTTT
many	-	TRBV12-3/TRBV12-4	TRBJ2-2	CASSPHLRVGGELFF	TGTGCCAGCAGTCCCCACCTGAGGGTTGGCGGGGAGCTGTTTTTT
-	-	TRBV7-2	TRBJ1-2	CASSFDPPDIAYTF	TGTGCCAGCAGCTTCGACCCCCCGGACATCGCTTACACCTTC
few	-	TRBV29-1	TRBJ1-2	CSVVLPDYPNYGYTF	TGCAGCGTTGTTTTACCAGACTACCCTAACTATGGCTACACCTTC
few	TRBD2	TRBV11-2	TRBJ2-1	CASSLDRASGRASYNEQFF	TGTGCCAGCAGCTTAGATAGGGCTAGCGGGAGGGCCTCTTACAATGAGCAGTTCTTC
-	-	TRBV12-3/TRBV12-4	TRBJ1-4	CASSPSRNLFF	TGTGCCAGCAGTCCCTCCCGAAATCTGTTTTTT
-	-	TRBV10-3	TRBJ2-1	CAIGAYEQFF	TGTGCCATCGGCGCATATGAGCAGTTCTTC
-	-	TRBV12-3/TRBV12-4	TRBJ2-7	CASSYGGGGEQYF	TGTGCCAGCAGTTATGGAGGGGGCGGCGAGCAGTACTTC
-	-	TRBV20-1	TRBJ2-2	CSQAELNTGELFF	TGCAGTCAAGCGGAGCTGAACACCGGGGAGCTGTTTTTT
few	-	TRBV11-2	TRBJ2-7	CASSLRWGPSYEQYF	TGTGCCAGCAGCTTACGTTGGGGGCCCTCCTACGAGCAGTACTTC
-	-	TRBV20-1	TRBJ2-3	CSAREPGGADTQYF	TGCAGTGCTAGAGAACCCGGAGGGGCAGATACGCAGTATTTT
few	-	TRBV20-1	TRBJ1-6	CSATTPGNLHF	TGCAGTGCCACTACCCCAGGGAACCTCCACTTT
many	TRBD2	TRBV12-3/TRBV12-4	TRBJ2-7	CASSPFSGSYEQYF	TGTGCCAGCAGTCCATTTAGCGGGAGCTACGAGCAGTACTTC
-	-	TRBV11-2	TRBJ1-2	CASSLRGARGYTF	TGTGCCAGCAGCTTACGGGGGGCTCGTGGCTACACCTTC
few	-	TRBV7-8	TRBJ2-2	CASSLAGSKVPGELFF	TGTGCCAGCAGCTTGGCAGGGTCCAAGGTTCCCGGGGAGCTGTTTTTT
-	-	TRBV4-3	TRBJ2-7	CASSQEEGYEQYF	TGCGCCAGCAGCCAAGAGGAGGGATACGAGCAGTACTTC
many	-	TRBV5-1	TRBJ1-1	CASSQDGDTEAFF	TGTGCCAGCAGCCAAGACGGTGATACTGAAGCTTTCTTT
many	-	TRBV3-1	TRBJ1-1	CASSQGNTEAFF	TGTGCCAGCAGCCAGGGGAACACTGAAGCTTTCTTT
-	-	TRBV20-1	TRBJ2-1	CSARTASYNEQFF	TGCAGTGCTAGGACTGCCTCCTACAATGAGCAGTTCTTC
-	-	TRBV6-1	TRBJ2-3	CASSERGGSDTQYF	TGTGCCAGCAGTGAAAGGGGGGGGTCGGATACGCAGTATTTT
-	-	TRBV6-5	TRBJ2-7	CASSYSRDVYEQYF	TGTGCCAGCAGTTACTCCCGGGACGTCTACGAGCAGTACTTC
-	TRBD1	TRBV20-1	TRBJ1-5	CSARGSGQGHQPQHF	TGCAGTGCTAGAGGATCAGGACAGGGTCATCAGCCCCAGCATTTT
few	TRBD1	TRBV12-3/TRBV12-4	TRBJ1-2	CASSPPGQGRSGYTF	TGTGCCAGCAGTCCCCCGGGACAGGGGAGGTCTGGCTACACCTTC
-	TRBD2	TRBV15	TRBJ2-1	CATSSRTSGGNEQFF	TGTGCCACCAGCAGCAGGACTAGCGGGGGGAATGAGCAGTTCTTC
-	-	TRBV12-3/TRBV12-4	TRBJ1-1	CASLGLEAFF	TGTGCCAGCCTTGGCCTGGAAGCTTTCTTT
few	TRBD2	TRBV12-3/TRBV12-4	TRBJ2-1	CASSSRLAGAPHQSNEQFF	TGTGCCAGCAGTTCCCGACTAGCGGGAGCCCCTCATCAGAGCAATGAGCAGTTCTTC
-	-	TRBV7-9	TRBJ1-5	CASSPPGVDQPQHF	TGTGCCAGCAGCCCTCCAGGGGTCGATCAGCCCCAGCATTTT
-	-	TRBV21-1	TRBJ2-1	CASSKARGTSGGESSYNEQLF	TGTGCCAGCAGCAAAGCGCGAGGGACTAGCGGGGGGGAAAGCTCCTACAATGAGCAGCTCTTC
many	TRBD2	TRBV12-3/TRBV12-4	TRBJ2-3	CASSPGLAATDTQYF	TGTGCCAGCAGTCCGGGACTAGCGGCCACAGATACGCAGTATTTT
-	-	TRBV10-3	TRBJ2-3	CAIQDAAAATQYF	TGTGCCATTCAGGACGCGGCGGCGGCTACGCAGTATTTT
-	-	TRBV5-4	TRBJ2-2	CASSLKQKNTGELFF	TGTGCCAGCAGCTTGAAACAGAAGAACACCGGGGAGCTGTTTTTT
-	TRBD2	TRBV5-1	TRBJ2-3	CASSLRTSGASDTQYF	TGCGCCAGCAGCCTCAGGACTAGCGGGGCGTCAGATACGCAGTATTTT
-	TRBD1	TRBV20-1	TRBJ1-2	CSARVAGGSNYGYTF	TGCAGTGCTAGAGTCGCAGGGGGCAGCAACTATGGCTACACCTTC
many	TRBD1	TRBV6-1	TRBJ1-6	CASRRQGNNSPLHF	TGTGCCAGCAGAAGACAGGGAAATAATTCACCCCTCCACTTT
-	-	TRBV6-2/TRBV6-3	TRBJ2-7	CASSKNTGSIAYEQYF	TGTGCCAGCAGTAAGAACACAGGGAGTATAGCCTACGAGCAGTACTTC
many	-	TRBV27	TRBJ2-1	CASSLSVGARAYYNEQFF	TGTGCCAGCAGTTTATCAGTGGGGGCCAGAGCCTACTACAATGAGCAGTTCTTC
few	TRBD2	TRBV5-1	TRBJ2-3	CASSVWDYPETDTQYF	TGCGCCAGCAGCGTCTGGGACTACCCGGAGACAGATACGCAGTATTTT
few	-	TRBV10-3	TRBJ1-3	CAISEPQDGNTIYF	TGTGCCATCAGTGAGCCCCAAGATGGAAACACCATATATTTT
-	TRBD1	TRBV9	TRBJ1-1	CASSGEGQANTEAFF	TGTGCCAGCAGCGGAGAGGGACAGGCGAACACTGAAGCTTTCTTT
-	TRBD2	TRBV9	TRBJ2-5	CASSAAGGQETQYF	TGTGCCAGCAGCGCAGCGGGGGGCCAAGAGACCCAGTACTTC
few	-	TRBV12-3/TRBV12-4	TRBJ2-1	CASSLEVSNWIYNEQFF	TGTGCCAGCAGTTTAGAGGTGTCGAATTGGATTTACAATGAGCAGTTCTTC
-	TRBD1	TRBV27	TRBJ2-7	CASSSLGQGADEQYF	TGTGCCAGCAGTTCTCTGGGACAGGGGGCAGACGAGCAGTACTTC
few	TRBD1	TRBV5-1	TRBJ1-1	CASSLPGGGSTEAFF	TGCGCCAGCAGCTTGCCAGGGGGTGGTAGCACTGAAGCTTTCTTT
many	TRBD1	TRBV4-3	TRBJ2-1	CASSQDRGQGYNEQFF	TGCGCCAGCAGCCAAGACAGAGGACAGGGTTACAATGAGCAGTTCTTC
-	-	TRBV10-3	TRBJ2-2	CASLGQLNTGELFF	TGTGCCAGCCTTGGGCAGTTGAACACCGGGGAGCTGTTTTTT
-	TRBD1	TRBV5-1	TRBJ1-2	CASSSGGTGYGYTF	TGCGCCAGCAGCAGTGGTGGGACAGGGTATGGCTACACCTTC
once	TRBD1	TRBV5-1	TRBJ2-7	CASSPRFPGQGAYEQYF	TGCGCCAGCAGCCCCCGTTTTCCGGGACAGGGGGCCTACGAGCAGTACTTC